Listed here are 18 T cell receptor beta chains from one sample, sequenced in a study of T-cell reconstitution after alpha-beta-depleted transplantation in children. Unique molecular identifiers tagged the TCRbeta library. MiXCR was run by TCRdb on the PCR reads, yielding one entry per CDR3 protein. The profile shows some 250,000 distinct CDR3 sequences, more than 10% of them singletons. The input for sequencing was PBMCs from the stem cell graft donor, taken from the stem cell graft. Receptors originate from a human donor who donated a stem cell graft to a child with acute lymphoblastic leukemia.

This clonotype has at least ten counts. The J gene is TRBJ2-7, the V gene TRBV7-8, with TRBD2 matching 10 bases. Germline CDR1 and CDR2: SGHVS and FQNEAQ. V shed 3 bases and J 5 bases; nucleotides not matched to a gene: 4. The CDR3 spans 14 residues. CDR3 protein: CASSFSGRANEQYF. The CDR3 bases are TGTGCCAGCAGCTTCAGCGGGAGGGCCAACGAGCAGTACTTC.

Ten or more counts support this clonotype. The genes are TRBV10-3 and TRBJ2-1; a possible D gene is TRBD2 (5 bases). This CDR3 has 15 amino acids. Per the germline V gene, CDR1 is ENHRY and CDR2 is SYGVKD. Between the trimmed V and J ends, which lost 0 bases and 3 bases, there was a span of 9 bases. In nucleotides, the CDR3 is TGTGCCATCAGTGAGTCCAGCGGACTCTACAATGAGCAGTTCTTC. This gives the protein CAISESSGLYNEQFF.

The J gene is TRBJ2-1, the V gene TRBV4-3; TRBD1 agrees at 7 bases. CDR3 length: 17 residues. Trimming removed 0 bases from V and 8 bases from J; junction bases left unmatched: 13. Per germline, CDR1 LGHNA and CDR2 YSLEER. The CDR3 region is CASSQDRGTDLLYEQFF. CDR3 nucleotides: TGCGCCAGCAGCCAAGATCGAGGGACAGATCTTCTGTATGAGCAGTTCTTC.

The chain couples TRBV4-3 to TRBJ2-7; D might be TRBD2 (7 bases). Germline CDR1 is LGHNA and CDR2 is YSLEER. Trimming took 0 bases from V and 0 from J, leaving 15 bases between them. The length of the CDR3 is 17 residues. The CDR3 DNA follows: TGCGCCAGCAGCCAAGATCCGGGGGGCTTACCCTCCTACGAGCAGTACTTC. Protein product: CASSQDPGGLPSYEQYF.

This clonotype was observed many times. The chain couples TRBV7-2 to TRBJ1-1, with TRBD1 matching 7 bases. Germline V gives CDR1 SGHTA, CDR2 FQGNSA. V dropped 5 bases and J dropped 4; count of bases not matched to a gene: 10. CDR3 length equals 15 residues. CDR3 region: CASSPGTPGGTEAFF. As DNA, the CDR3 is TGTGCCAGCAGCCCCGGAACCCCAGGGGGCACTGAAGCTTTCTTT.

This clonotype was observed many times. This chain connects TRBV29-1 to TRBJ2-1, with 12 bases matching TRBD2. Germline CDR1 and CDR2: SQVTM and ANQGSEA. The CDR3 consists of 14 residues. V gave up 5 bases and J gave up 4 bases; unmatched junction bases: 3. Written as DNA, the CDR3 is TGCAGCGTTCCAGGACTAGCGGGATACAATGAGCAGTTCTTC. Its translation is CSVPGLAGYNEQFF.

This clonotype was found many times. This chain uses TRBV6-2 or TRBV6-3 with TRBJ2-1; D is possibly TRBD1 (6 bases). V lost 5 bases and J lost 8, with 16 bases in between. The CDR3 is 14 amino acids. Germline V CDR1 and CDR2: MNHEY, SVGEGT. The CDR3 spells CASSASQGSDEQFF. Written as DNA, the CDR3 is TGTGCCAGCAGTGCCTCACAGGGATCAGATGAGCAGTTCTTC.

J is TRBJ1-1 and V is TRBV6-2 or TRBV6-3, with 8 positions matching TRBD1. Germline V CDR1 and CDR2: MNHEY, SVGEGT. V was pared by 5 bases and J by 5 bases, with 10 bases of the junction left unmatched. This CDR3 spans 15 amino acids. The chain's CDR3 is CASSQGQGLRTEAFF. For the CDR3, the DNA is TGTGCCAGCAGTCAAGGACAGGGATTGCGTACTGAAGCTTTCTTT.

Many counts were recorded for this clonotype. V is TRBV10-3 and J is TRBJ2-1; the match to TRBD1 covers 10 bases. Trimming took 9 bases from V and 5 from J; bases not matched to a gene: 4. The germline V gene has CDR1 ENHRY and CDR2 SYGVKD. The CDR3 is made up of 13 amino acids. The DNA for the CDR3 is TGTGCCATTGACAGGGGGCTAAACAATGAGCAGTTCTTC. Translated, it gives CAIDRGLNNEQFF.

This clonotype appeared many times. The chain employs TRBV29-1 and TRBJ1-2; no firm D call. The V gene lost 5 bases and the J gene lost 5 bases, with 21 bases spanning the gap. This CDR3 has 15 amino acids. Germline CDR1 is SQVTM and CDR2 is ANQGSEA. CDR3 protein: CSVPESNVGRYGYTF. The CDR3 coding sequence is TGCAGCGTTCCAGAATCTAACGTAGGGAGGTATGGCTACACCTTC.

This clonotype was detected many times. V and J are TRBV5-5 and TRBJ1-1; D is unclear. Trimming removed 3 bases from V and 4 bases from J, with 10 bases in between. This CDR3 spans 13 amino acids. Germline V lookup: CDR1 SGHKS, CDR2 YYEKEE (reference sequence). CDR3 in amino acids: CASSSWGVTEAFF. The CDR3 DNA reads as TGTGCCAGCAGCTCCTGGGGTGTCACTGAAGCTTTCTTT.

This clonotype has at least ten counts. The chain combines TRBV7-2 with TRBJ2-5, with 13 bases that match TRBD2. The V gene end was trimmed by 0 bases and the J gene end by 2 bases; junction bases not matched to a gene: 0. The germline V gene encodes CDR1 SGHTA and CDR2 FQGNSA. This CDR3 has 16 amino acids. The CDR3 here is CASSLATSGGQETQYF. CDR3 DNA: TGTGCCAGCAGCTTAGCGACTAGCGGGGGGCAAGAGACCCAGTACTTC. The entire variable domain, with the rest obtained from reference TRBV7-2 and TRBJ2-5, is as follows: GAGVSQSPSNKVTEKGKDVELRCDPISGHTALYWYRQSLGQGLEFLIYFQGNSAPDKSGLPSDRFSAERTGGSVSTLTIQRTQQEDSAVYLCASSLATSGGQETQYFGPGTRLLVL.

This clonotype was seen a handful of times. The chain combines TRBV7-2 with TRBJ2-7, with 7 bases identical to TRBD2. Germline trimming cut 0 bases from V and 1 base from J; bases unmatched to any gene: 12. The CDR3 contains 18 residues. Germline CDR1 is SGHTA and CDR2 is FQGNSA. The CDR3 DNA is TGTGCCAGCAGCTTAGCGCCCTCTAGCGGTCCACGATCCTACGAGCAGTACTTC. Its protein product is CASSLAPSSGPRSYEQYF.

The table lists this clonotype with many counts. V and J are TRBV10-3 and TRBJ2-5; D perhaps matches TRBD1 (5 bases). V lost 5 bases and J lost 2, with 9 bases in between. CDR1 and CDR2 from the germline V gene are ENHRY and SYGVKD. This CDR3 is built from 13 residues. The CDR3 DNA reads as TGTGCCATCAGTCAACAGGAACAAGAGACCCAGTACTTC. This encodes CAISQQEQETQYF.

CDR3: CASSPNPPYRDVLAKNIQYF. The CDR3 nucleotides read TGTGCCAGCTCACCCAATCCTCCCTACAGAGATGTACTAGCCAAAAACATTCAGTACTTC. This chain connects TRBV18 to TRBJ2-4; no reliable D call. Germline CDR1 KGHSH, CDR2 LQKENI. V was shortened by 3 bases and J by 0 bases, with 24 bases between the two germline ends. CDR3 length: 20 residues.

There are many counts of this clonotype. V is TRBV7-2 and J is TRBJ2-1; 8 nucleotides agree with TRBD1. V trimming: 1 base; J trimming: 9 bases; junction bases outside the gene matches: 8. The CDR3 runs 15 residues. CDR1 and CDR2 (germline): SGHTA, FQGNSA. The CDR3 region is CASSLGTGLPSEQFF. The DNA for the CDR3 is TGTGCCAGCAGCTTAGGGACAGGGCTCCCTAGTGAGCAGTTCTTC.

The CDR3 DNA sequence: TGTGCCAGCAGCCAAGATGCGACAGGGTATGGAAACACCATATATTTT. Its translation: CASSQDATGYGNTIYF. The genes are TRBV4-2 and TRBJ1-3, with 7 positions matching TRBD1. In germline, CDR1 is LGHNA, CDR2 YNFKEQ. This CDR3 spans 16 amino acids. Trimming cost V 0 bases and J 3 bases; bases outside gene matches: 5.

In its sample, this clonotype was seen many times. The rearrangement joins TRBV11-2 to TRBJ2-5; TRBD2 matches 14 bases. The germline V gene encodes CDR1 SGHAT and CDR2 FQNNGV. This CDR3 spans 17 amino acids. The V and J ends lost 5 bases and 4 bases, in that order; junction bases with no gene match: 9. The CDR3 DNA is TGTGCCAGCAGCAAAAAGGGACTAGCGGGAGCCGGAGAGACCCAGTACTTC. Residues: CASSKKGLAGAGETQYF.